This T cell receptor beta chain was observed in a study of blood T cell repertoires in COVID-19. As for the study in general: Acute-phase and convalescent COVID-19 samples originated in the United States, Italy and Spain. Sample material is recorded as cDNA or gDNA derived from T cells, B-cell-depleted T cells, or PBMCs.

V lost 6 bases and J lost 8, with 20 bases in between. CDR1 and CDR2 from the germline V gene are LNHDA and SQIVND (reference sequence). This CDR3 comprises 16 residues. The authors' processing: Reference gene primer amplification gave nucleated cell count estimates. Assay: immunoSEQ multiplex PCR; the TCRdb copy retains only in-frame clones and omits some. V, J and clone size derive from that table, while D and trimming were established from the DNA sequence. The sample has 130,000 or so clones; around 84% are singletons. Specimen: peripheral blood. The chain carries TRBV19 and TRBJ1-6, with D perhaps matching TRBD1 (5 bases). The clonotype was recovered from a woman in her sixties or seventies with acute or convalescent COVID-19. Here the CDR3 DNA reads TGTGCCAGTAGCCCACAGTCGGTGGGGGACTATTCACCCCTCCACTTT. Translating gives CASSPQSVGDYSPLHF.